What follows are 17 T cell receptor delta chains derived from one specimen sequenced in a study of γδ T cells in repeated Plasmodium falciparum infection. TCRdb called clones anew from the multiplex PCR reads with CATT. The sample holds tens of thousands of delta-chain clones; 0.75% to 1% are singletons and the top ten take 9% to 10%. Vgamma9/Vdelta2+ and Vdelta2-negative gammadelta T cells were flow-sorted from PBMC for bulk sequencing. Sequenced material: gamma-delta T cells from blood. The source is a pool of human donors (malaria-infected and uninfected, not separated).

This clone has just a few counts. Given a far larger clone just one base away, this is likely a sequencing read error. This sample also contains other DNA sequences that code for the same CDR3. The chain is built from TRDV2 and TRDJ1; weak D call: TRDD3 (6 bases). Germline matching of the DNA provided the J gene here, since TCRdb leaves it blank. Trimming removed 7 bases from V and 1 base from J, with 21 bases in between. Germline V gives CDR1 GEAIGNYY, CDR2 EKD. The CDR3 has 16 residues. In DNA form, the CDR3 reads TGTGCCTGCGCGTTTACTGGGAAAGACTTCACCGATAAACTCATCTTT. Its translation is CACAFTGKDFTDKLIF.

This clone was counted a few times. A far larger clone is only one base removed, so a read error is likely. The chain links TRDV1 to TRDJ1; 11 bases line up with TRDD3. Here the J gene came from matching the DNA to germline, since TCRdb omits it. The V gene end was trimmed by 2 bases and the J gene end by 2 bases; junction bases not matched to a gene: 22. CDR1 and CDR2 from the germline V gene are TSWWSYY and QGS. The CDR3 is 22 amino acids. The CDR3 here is CALGEGPLYGVLGDIGTDKLIF. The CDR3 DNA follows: TGTGCTCTTGGGGAAGGGCCTCTCTACGGTGTACTGGGGGATATCGGGACCGATAAACTCATCTTT.

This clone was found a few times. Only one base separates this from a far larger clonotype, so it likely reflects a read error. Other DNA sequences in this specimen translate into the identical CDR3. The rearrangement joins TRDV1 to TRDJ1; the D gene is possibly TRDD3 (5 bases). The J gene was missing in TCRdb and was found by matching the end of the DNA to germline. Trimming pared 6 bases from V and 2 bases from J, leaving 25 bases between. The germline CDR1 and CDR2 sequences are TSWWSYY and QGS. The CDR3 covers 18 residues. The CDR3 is CALGAGTHTGGRTDKLIF. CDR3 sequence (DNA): TGTGCTCTTGGAGCCGGGACCCATACTGGAGGACGGACCGATAAACTCATCTTT.

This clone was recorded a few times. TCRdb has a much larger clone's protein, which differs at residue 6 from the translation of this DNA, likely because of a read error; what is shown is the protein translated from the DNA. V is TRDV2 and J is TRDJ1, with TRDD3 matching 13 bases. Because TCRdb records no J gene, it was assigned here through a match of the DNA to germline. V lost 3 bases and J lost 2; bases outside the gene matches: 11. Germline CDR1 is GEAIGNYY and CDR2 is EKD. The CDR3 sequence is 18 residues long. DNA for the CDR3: TGTGCCTGTGACCCCCACTGGGGGATACGGACTGGAACCGATAAACTCATCTTT. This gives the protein CACDPHWGIRTGTDKLIF.

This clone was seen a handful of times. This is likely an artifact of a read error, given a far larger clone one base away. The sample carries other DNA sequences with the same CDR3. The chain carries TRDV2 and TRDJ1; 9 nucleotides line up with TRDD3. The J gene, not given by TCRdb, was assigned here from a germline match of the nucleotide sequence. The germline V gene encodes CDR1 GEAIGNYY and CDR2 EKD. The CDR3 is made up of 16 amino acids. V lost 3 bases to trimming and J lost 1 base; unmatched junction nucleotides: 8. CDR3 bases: TGTGCCTGTGACTCGCTGGGGGATTCAGCCACCGATAAACTCATCTTT. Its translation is CACDSLGDSATDKLIF.

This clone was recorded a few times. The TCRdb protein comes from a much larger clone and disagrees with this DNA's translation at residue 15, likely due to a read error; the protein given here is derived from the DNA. CDR3 nucleotides: TGTGCCTGTGACGGGCTGGGGGACTCGTACACCGATAAACTCACCTTT. Translating gives CACDGLGDSYTDKLTF. J gene calling gave no result, while the V gene is TRDV2; the table's D call, TRDD3, has no DNA check behind it. In germline, CDR1 is GEAIGNYY, CDR2 EKD. The CDR3 is 16 amino acids.

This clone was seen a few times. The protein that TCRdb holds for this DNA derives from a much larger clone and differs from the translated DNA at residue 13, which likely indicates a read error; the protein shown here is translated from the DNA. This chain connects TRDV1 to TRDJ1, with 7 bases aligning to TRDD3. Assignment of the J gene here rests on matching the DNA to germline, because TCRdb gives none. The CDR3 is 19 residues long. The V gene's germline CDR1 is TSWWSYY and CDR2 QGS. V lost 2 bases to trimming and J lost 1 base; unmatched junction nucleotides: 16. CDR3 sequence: CALGEKIIGILTSTDKLIF. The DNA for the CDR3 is TGTGCTCTTGGGGAAAAAATTATCGGGATACTAACTTCCACCGATAAACTCATCTTT.

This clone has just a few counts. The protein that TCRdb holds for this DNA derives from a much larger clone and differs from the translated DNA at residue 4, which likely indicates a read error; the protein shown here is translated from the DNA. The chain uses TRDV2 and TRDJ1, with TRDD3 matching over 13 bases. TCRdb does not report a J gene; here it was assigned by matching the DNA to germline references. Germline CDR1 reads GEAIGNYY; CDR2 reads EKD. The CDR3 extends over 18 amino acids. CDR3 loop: CACVTIILGDTRSDKLIF. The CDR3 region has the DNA TGTGCCTGTGTCACCATTATACTGGGGGATACGCGCTCCGATAAACTCATCTTT.

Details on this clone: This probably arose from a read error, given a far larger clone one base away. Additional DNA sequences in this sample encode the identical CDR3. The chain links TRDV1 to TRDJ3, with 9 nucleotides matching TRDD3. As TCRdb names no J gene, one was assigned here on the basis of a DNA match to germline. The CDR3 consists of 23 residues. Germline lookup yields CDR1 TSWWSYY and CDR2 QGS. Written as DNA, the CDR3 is TGTGCCCTTGGGGAACTGCCCTTTCAGTACTGGGGGACCGAATCCTGGGACACCCGACAGATGTTTTTC. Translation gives CALGELPFQYWGTESWDTRQMFF.

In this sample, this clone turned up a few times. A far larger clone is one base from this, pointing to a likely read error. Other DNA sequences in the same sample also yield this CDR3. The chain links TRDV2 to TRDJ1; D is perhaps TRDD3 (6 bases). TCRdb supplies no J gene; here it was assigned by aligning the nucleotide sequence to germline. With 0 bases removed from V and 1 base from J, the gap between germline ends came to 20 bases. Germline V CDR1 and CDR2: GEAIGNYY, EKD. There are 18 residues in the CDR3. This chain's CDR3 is CACDTGLGKGLGTDKLIF. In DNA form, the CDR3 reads TGTGCCTGTGACACCGGACTGGGAAAGGGTCTGGGCACCGATAAACTCATCTTT.

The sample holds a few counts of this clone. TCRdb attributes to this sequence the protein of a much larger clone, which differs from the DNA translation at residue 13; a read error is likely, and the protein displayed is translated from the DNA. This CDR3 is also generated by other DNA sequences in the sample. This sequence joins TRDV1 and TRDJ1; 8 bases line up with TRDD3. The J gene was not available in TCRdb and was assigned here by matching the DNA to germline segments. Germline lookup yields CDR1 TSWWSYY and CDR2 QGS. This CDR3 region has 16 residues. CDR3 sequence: CALGEFGGSYTDELIF. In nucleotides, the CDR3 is TGTGCTCTTGGGGAATTTGGGGGATCCTACACCGATGAACTCATCTTT.

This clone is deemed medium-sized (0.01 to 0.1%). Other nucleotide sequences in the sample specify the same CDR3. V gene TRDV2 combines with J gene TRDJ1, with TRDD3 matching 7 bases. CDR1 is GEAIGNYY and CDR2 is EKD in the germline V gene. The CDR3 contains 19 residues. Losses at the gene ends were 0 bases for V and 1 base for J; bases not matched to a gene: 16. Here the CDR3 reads CACDTVRGISPDSTDKLIF. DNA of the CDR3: TGTGCCTGTGACACCGTCAGGGGGATTAGTCCGGATAGCACCGATAAACTCATCTTT.

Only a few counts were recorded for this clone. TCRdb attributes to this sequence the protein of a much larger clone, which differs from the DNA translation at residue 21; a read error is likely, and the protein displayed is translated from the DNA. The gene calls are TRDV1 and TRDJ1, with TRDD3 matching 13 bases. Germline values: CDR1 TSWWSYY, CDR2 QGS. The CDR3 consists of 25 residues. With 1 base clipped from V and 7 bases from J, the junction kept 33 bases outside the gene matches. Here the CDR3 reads CALGEQLLSNWGIRESRLLLLKLIF. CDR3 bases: TGTGCTCTTGGGGAACAACTATTATCGAACTGGGGGATACGCGAGTCCAGGCTACTCCTTCTTAAACTCATCTTT.

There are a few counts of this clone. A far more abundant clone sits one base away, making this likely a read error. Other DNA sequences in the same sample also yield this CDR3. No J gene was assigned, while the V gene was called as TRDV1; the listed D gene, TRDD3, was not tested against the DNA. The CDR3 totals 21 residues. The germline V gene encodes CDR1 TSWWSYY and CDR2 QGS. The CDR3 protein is CALGARAYPWTGGYPTDKLIF. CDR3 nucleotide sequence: TGTGCTCTTGGGGCTCGGGCTTACCCCTGGACTGGGGGATACCCAACCGATAAGCTCATCTTT.

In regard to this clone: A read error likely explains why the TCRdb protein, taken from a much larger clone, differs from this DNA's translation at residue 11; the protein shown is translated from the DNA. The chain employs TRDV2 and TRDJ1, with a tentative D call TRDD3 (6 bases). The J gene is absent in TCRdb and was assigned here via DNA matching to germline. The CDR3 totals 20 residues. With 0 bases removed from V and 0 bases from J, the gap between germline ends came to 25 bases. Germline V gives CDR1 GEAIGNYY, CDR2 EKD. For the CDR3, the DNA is TGTGCCTGTGACACCGTTCCCACAACTGGGAGATACGGGTACACCGATAAACTCATCTTT. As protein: CACDTVPTTGRYGYTDKLIF.

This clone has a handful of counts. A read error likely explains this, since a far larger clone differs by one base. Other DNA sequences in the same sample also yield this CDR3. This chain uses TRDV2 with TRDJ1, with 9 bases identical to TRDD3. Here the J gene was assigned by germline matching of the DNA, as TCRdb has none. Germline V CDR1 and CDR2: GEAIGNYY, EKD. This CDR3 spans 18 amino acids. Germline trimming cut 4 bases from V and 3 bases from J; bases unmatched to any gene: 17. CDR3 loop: CACDTLGDTLPVADKLIF. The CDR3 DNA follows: TGTGCCTGTGATACCCTCGGGGATACGCTTCCCGTCGCCGATAAACTCATCTTT.

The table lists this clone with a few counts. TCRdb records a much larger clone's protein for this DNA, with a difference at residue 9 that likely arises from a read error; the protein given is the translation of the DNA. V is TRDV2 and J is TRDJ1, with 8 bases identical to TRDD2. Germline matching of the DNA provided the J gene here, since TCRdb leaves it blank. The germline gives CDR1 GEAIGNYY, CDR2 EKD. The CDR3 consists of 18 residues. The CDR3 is CADKASYVLGDVTDKLIF. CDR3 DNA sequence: TGTGCAGACAAGGCTTCCTACGTACTTGGGGACGTTACCGATAAACTCATCTTT.